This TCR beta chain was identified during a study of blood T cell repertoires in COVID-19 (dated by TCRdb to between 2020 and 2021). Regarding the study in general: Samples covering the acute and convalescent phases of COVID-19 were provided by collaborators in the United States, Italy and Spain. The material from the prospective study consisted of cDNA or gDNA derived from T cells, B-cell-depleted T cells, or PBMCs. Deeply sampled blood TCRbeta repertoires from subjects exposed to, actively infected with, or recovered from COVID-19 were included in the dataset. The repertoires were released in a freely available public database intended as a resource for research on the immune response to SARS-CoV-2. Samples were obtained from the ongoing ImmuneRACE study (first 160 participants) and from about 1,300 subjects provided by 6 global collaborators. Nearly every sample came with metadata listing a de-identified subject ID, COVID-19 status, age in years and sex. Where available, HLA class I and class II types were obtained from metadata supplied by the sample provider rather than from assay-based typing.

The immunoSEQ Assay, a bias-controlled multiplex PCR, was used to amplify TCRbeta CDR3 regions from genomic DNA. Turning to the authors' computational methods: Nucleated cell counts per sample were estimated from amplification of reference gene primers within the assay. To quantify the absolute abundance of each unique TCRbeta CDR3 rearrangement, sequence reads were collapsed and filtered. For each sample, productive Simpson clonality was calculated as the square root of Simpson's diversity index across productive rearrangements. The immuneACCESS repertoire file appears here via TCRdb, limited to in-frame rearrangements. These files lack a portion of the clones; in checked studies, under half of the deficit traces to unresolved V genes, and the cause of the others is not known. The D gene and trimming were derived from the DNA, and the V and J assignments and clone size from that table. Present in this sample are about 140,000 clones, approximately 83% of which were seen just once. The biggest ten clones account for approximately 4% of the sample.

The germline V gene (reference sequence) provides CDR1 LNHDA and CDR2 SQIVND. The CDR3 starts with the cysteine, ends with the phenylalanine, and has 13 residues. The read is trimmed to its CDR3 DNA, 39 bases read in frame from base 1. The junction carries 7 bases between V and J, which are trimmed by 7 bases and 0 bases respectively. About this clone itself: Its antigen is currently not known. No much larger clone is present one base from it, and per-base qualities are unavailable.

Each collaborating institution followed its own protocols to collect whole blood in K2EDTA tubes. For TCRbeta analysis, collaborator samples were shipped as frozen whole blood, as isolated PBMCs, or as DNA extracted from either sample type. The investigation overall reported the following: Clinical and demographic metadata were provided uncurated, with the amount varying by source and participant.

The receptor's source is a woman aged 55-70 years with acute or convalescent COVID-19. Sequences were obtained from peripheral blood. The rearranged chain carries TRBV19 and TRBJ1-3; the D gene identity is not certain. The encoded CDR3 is CASKISSGNTIYF. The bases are TGTGCCAGTAAAATCAGCTCTGGAAACACCATATATTTT.